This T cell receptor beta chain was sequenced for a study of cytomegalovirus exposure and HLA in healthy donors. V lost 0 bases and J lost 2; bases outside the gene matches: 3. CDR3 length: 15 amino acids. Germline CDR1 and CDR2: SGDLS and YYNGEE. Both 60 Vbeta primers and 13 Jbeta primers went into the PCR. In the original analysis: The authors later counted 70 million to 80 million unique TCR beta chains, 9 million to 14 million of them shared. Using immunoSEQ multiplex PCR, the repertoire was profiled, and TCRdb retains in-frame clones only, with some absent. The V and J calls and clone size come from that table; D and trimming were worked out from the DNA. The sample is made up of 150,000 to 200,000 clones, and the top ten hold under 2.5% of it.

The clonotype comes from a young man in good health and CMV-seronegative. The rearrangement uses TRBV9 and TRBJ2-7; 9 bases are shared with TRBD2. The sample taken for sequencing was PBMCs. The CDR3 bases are TGTGCCAGCAGCGTAGGACTAGCGGAAGCCTACGAGCAGTACTTC. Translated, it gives CASSVGLAEAYEQYF.